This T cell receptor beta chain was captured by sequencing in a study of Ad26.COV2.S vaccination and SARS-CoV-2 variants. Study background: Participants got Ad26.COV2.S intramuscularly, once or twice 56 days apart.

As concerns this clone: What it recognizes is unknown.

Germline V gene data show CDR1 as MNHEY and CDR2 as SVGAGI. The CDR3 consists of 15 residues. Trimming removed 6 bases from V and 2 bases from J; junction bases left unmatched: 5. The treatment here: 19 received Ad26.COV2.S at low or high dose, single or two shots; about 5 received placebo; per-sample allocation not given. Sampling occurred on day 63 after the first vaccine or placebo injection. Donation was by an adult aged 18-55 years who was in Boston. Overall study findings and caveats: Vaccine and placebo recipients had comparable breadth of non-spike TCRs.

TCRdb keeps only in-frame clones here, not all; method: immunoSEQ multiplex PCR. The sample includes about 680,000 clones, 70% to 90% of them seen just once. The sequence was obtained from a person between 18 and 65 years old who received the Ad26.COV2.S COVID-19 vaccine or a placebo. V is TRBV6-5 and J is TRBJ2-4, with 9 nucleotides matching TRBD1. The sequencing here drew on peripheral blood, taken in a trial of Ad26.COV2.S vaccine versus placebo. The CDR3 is CASSPGTGTKNIQYF. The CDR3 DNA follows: TGTGCCAGCAGCCCCGGGACAGGGACCAAAAACATTCAGTACTTC.